These T cell receptor beta chains were read from a single sample in a study of blood T cell repertoires in COVID-19. The data were produced by immunoSEQ multiplex PCR, yet TCRdb's version contains in-frame clones alone and is incomplete. Of roughly 180,000 clones in the sample, roughly 83% were seen once. The sample taken for sequencing was PBMCs or T cells enriched from blood (not recorded which). The receptor set was obtained from a woman younger than 45 who had recovered from COVID-19. CDR3s include the opening cysteine and the closing phenylalanine or tryptophan. The order of the fields is V gene, clone size, D gene, J gene, CDR3 protein, CDR3 DNA. A D gene is named only where the DNA matches it firmly. A clone size is listed for some rows: how often the clone was seen (once, few, many), or a class if it is expanded.

V gene: TRBV2; clone size: NA; D gene: TRBD1; J gene: TRBJ2-2; CDR3 protein: CASSERGQGAGELFF; CDR3 DNA: TGTGCCAGCAGTGAGAGGGGGCAGGGGGCCGGGGAGCTGTTTTTT
V gene: TRBV29-1; clone size: NA; D gene: NA; J gene: TRBJ2-1; CDR3 protein: CSVIDYTRNNEQFF; CDR3 DNA: TGCAGCGTCATCGATTATACTAGAAACAATGAGCAGTTCTTC
V gene: TRBV11-2; clone size: NA; D gene: TRBD1; J gene: TRBJ1-2; CDR3 protein: CASSYTGGSSSNYGYTF; CDR3 DNA: TGTGCCAGCAGCTACACAGGGGGCTCAAGTTCTAACTATGGCTACACCTTC
V gene: TRBV3-1/TRBV3-2; clone size: NA; D gene: TRBD1; J gene: TRBJ1-5; CDR3 protein: CASSRATGNNQPQHF; CDR3 DNA: TGTGCCAGCAGCCGAGCGACAGGGAACAATCAGCCCCAGCATTTT
V gene: TRBV7-9; clone size: NA; D gene: NA; J gene: TRBJ1-4; CDR3 protein: CASSLGDRINEKLFF; CDR3 DNA: TGTGCCAGCAGCTTAGGCGACAGGATTAATGAAAAACTGTTTTTT
V gene: TRBV11-2; clone size: NA; D gene: NA; J gene: TRBJ1-2; CDR3 protein: CASSKSRDLSYGYTF; CDR3 DNA: TGTGCCAGCAGCAAGAGCAGGGACTTAAGCTATGGCTACACCTTC
V gene: TRBV6-5; clone size: once; D gene: TRBD1; J gene: TRBJ2-7; CDR3 protein: CASNGQESSYEQYF; CDR3 DNA: TGTGCCAGCAATGGACAGGAGAGCTCCTACGAGCAGTACTTC
V gene: TRBV24-1; clone size: NA; D gene: TRBD1; J gene: TRBJ2-5; CDR3 protein: CATSDPGTGGRETQYF; CDR3 DNA: TGTGCCACCAGTGACCCCGGGACAGGGGGCCGAGAGACCCAGTACTTC
V gene: TRBV3-1/TRBV3-2; clone size: NA; D gene: TRBD1; J gene: TRBJ1-2; CDR3 protein: CASSSTGGGPNYGYTF; CDR3 DNA: TGTGCCAGCAGCTCGACAGGGGGCGGGCCTAACTATGGCTACACCTTC
V gene: TRBV7-2; clone size: NA; D gene: NA; J gene: TRBJ1-1; CDR3 protein: CASSLHPNTEAFF; CDR3 DNA: TGTGCCAGCAGCTTACATCCGAACACTGAAGCTTTCTTT
V gene: TRBV5-1; clone size: NA; D gene: NA; J gene: TRBJ2-7; CDR3 protein: CASSSSGTYYEQYF; CDR3 DNA: TGCGCCAGCAGCTCTTCCGGGACTTACTACGAGCAGTACTTC
V gene: TRBV25-1; clone size: NA; D gene: NA; J gene: TRBJ2-1; CDR3 protein: CASSGTGSANEQFF; CDR3 DNA: TGTGCCAGCAGTGGCACAGGGTCCGCCAATGAGCAGTTCTTC
V gene: TRBV29-1; clone size: NA; D gene: NA; J gene: TRBJ2-5; CDR3 protein: CSVDRGRETQYF; CDR3 DNA: TGCAGCGTTGACCGAGGGAGAGAGACCCAGTACTTC
V gene: TRBV11-2; clone size: NA; D gene: TRBD1; J gene: TRBJ2-3; CDR3 protein: CASKRTGWGTDTQYF; CDR3 DNA: TGTGCCAGCAAACGGACAGGGTGGGGCACAGATACGCAGTATTTT
V gene: TRBV2; clone size: NA; D gene: TRBD2; J gene: TRBJ2-1; CDR3 protein: CASSLGLAGGNNEQFF; CDR3 DNA: TGTGCCAGCAGTCTAGGACTAGCGGGAGGAAACAATGAGCAGTTCTTC
V gene: TRBV10-3; clone size: NA; D gene: TRBD1; J gene: TRBJ2-2; CDR3 protein: CAIRKAGTGNTGELFF; CDR3 DNA: TGTGCCATCAGAAAGGCCGGGACAGGGAACACCGGGGAGCTGTTTTTT
V gene: TRBV4-1; clone size: NA; D gene: NA; J gene: TRBJ2-7; CDR3 protein: CASSPGRLRDGTYEQYF; CDR3 DNA: TGCGCCAGCAGCCCCGGAAGGTTGCGGGATGGAACCTACGAGCAGTACTTC
V gene: TRBV19; clone size: few; D gene: NA; J gene: TRBJ1-2; CDR3 protein: CASSIVGHRRSDGYTF; CDR3 DNA: TGTGCCAGTAGTATAGTCGGTCACAGAAGGTCTGATGGCTACACCTTC
V gene: TRBV29-1; clone size: NA; D gene: NA; J gene: TRBJ2-1; CDR3 protein: CSVWSDEQFF; CDR3 DNA: TGCAGCGTTTGGTCGGATGAGCAGTTCTTC
V gene: TRBV5-5; clone size: NA; D gene: TRBD1; J gene: TRBJ2-3; CDR3 protein: CASSTGTGNADTQYF; CDR3 DNA: TGTGCCAGCAGCACAGGGACAGGGAACGCAGATACGCAGTATTTT
V gene: TRBV5-1; clone size: NA; D gene: TRBD1; J gene: TRBJ1-2; CDR3 protein: CASSLDRASNYGYTF; CDR3 DNA: TGCGCCAGCAGCTTAGACAGGGCCTCGAACTATGGCTACACCTTC
V gene: TRBV18; clone size: NA; D gene: TRBD2; J gene: TRBJ2-1; CDR3 protein: CASSPGLAGEGEQFF; CDR3 DNA: TGTGCCAGCTCACCAGGGCTAGCGGGAGAGGGTGAGCAGTTCTTC
V gene: TRBV19; clone size: NA; D gene: NA; J gene: TRBJ2-1; CDR3 protein: CASSISRDNPNEQFF; CDR3 DNA: TGTGCCAGTAGTATAAGTAGAGACAACCCAAATGAGCAGTTCTTC
V gene: TRBV11-3; clone size: NA; D gene: NA; J gene: TRBJ2-2; CDR3 protein: CASSPTGAGELFF; CDR3 DNA: TGTGCCAGCAGCCCCACAGGAGCCGGGGAGCTGTTTTTT
V gene: TRBV7-8; clone size: once; D gene: NA; J gene: TRBJ2-7; CDR3 protein: CASSLTGTGRYEQYF; CDR3 DNA: TGTGCCAGCAGCTTAACCGGTACAGGGCGTTACGAGCAGTACTTC
V gene: TRBV6-1; clone size: few; D gene: TRBD2; J gene: TRBJ2-2; CDR3 protein: CASREPGLAGGPVGTGELFF; CDR3 DNA: TGTGCCAGCAGGGAACCGGGACTAGCGGGAGGGCCGGTGGGCACCGGGGAGCTGTTTTTT
V gene: TRBV7-8; clone size: NA; D gene: TRBD2; J gene: TRBJ2-7; CDR3 protein: CASSTLAGISYEQYF; CDR3 DNA: TGTGCCAGCAGCACCCTAGCGGGTATTTCCTACGAGCAGTACTTC
V gene: TRBV27; clone size: NA; D gene: NA; J gene: TRBJ1-3; CDR3 protein: CASKTKTGPGNTIYF; CDR3 DNA: TGTGCCAGCAAAACAAAGACAGGACCTGGAAACACCATATATTTT
V gene: TRBV6-5; clone size: NA; D gene: NA; J gene: TRBJ1-6; CDR3 protein: CASGTTNSPLHF; CDR3 DNA: TGTGCCAGCGGGACAACAAATTCACCCCTCCACTTT
V gene: TRBV7-2; clone size: NA; D gene: NA; J gene: TRBJ2-7; CDR3 protein: CASSLGSPSLGYEQYF; CDR3 DNA: TGTGCCAGCAGCTTAGGTAGCCCTAGCTTAGGGTACGAGCAGTACTTC
V gene: TRBV5-1; clone size: NA; D gene: NA; J gene: TRBJ1-2; CDR3 protein: CASHRDDANYGYTF; CDR3 DNA: TGCGCCAGCCACAGGGACGACGCTAACTATGGCTACACCTTC
V gene: TRBV13; clone size: NA; D gene: TRBD1; J gene: TRBJ2-2; CDR3 protein: CASSRGPGELFF; CDR3 DNA: TGTGCCAGCAGCAGGGGGCCCGGGGAGCTGTTTTTT
V gene: TRBV7-2; clone size: NA; D gene: TRBD2; J gene: TRBJ2-1; CDR3 protein: CATRERGGYNEQFF; CDR3 DNA: TGTGCCACCAGGGAGCGGGGGGGCTACAATGAGCAGTTCTTC
V gene: TRBV5-4; clone size: NA; D gene: TRBD1; J gene: TRBJ1-1; CDR3 protein: CASETTGEGTEAFF; CDR3 DNA: TGTGCCAGCGAAACGACAGGGGAGGGCACTGAAGCTTTCTTT
V gene: TRBV10-3; clone size: once; D gene: NA; J gene: TRBJ1-4; CDR3 protein: CASKPTEENEKLFF; CDR3 DNA: TGTGCCAGTAAGCCGACAGAAGAAAATGAAAAACTGTTTTTT
V gene: TRBV27; clone size: NA; D gene: NA; J gene: TRBJ1-2; CDR3 protein: CASSTGQKVFYTF; CDR3 DNA: TGTGCCAGCAGTACCGGACAGAAAGTTTTTTACACCTTC
V gene: TRBV9; clone size: NA; D gene: TRBD2; J gene: TRBJ2-1; CDR3 protein: CASSVGLAGDEQFF; CDR3 DNA: TGTGCCAGCAGCGTGGGACTAGCGGGAGATGAGCAGTTCTTC
V gene: TRBV10-3; clone size: NA; D gene: NA; J gene: TRBJ2-7; CDR3 protein: CAISESPGVRGKYEQYF; CDR3 DNA: TGTGCCATCAGTGAGTCCCCGGGCGTGAGGGGGAAATACGAGCAGTACTTC
V gene: TRBV28; clone size: once; D gene: NA; J gene: TRBJ1-5; CDR3 protein: CASRGRGQPQHF; CDR3 DNA: TGTGCCAGCAGGGGGAGGGGTCAGCCCCAGCATTTT
V gene: TRBV5-1; clone size: NA; D gene: TRBD1; J gene: TRBJ2-3; CDR3 protein: CASNPGQGGGTDTQYF; CDR3 DNA: TGCGCCAGCAACCCGGGACAGGGAGGTGGGACAGATACGCAGTATTTT
V gene: TRBV7-9; clone size: NA; D gene: NA; J gene: TRBJ1-1; CDR3 protein: CASSPTRVQFNTEAFF; CDR3 DNA: TGTGCCAGCAGCCCCACCAGGGTTCAATTCAACACTGAAGCTTTCTTT
V gene: TRBV5-1; clone size: NA; D gene: NA; J gene: TRBJ2-1; CDR3 protein: CASSLAVGGRARNEQFF; CDR3 DNA: TGCGCCAGCAGCTTGGCCGTAGGAGGGCGCGCGAGGAATGAGCAGTTCTTC
V gene: TRBV9; clone size: NA; D gene: NA; J gene: TRBJ2-2; CDR3 protein: CASRLDPGELFF; CDR3 DNA: TGTGCCAGCAGACTAGATCCCGGGGAGCTGTTTTTT
V gene: TRBV3-1/TRBV3-2; clone size: NA; D gene: NA; J gene: TRBJ2-2; CDR3 protein: CASSQESGSNTGELFF; CDR3 DNA: TGTGCCAGCAGCCAAGAGTCGGGGTCGAACACCGGGGAGCTGTTTTTT